This entry lists 9 T cell receptor beta chains sequenced from one sample in a study of technical replicates of blood from a few donors. Clones were read by immunoSEQ multiplex PCR, and TCRdb kept only the in-frame ones, dropping some. The sample carries about 100,000 clones, over 95% recorded once. Material for sequencing was T cells isolated from PBMCs. These receptors came from a human donor in good health.

This chain links TRBV5-1 with TRBJ2-1, with unresolved D. The V end lost 0 bases, the J end lost 11 bases, and 12 bases lay between the germline ends. Germline CDR1 SGHRS, CDR2 YFSETQ. The CDR3 is 13 amino acids. Here the CDR3 reads CASSLVAENQQFF. CDR3 nucleotide sequence: TGCGCCAGCAGCTTGGTCGCGGAGAATCAGCAGTTCTTC.

The V call is TRBV12-5, the J call TRBJ2-6, with 8 bases lining up with TRBD1. Looked up from germline, CDR1 is LGHNT and CDR2 is FRNRAP. The trim removed 6 bases at V and 4 bases at J, leaving 5 bases unmatched. This CDR3 comprises 15 residues. Written as DNA, the CDR3 is TGTGCTAGTGGGGTGCAGGGGGCAGGGGCCAACGTCCTGACTTTC. Amino acids: CASGVQGAGANVLTF.

The J gene is TRBJ2-7, the V gene TRBV10-1, with D possibly being TRBD2 (7 bases). V dropped 3 bases and J dropped 6 bases, with 15 bases sitting between them. The CDR3 is made up of 14 amino acids. CDR1 is WNHNN and CDR2 is SYGVQD in the germline V gene (reference sequence). The CDR3 loop reads CASSDGGLMGEQYF. DNA for the CDR3: TGCGCCAGCAGTGACGGGGGGCTTATGGGCGAGCAGTACTTC.

As DNA, the CDR3 is TGTGCCAGCAGTTCACCCGGGGGTAGCAATCAGCCCCAGCATTTT. Residues: CASSSPGGSNQPQHF. The V call is TRBV2, the J call TRBJ1-5, with D tentatively TRBD1 (5 bases). The V end lost 5 bases, the J end lost 0 bases, and 11 bases lay between the germline ends. Germline loops: CDR1 SNHLY, CDR2 FYNNEI. The CDR3 contains 15 residues.

The J gene is TRBJ2-2, the V gene TRBV11-3; 12 bases fit TRBD2. This CDR3 contains 20 residues. J was trimmed by 3 bases and V by 5 bases; bases with no gene match: 16. Germline CDR1 is SGHNT and CDR2 is YENEEA. The CDR3 loop is CASSPPSFLAGGPYTGELFF. The DNA for the CDR3 is TGTGCCAGCAGCCCCCCCTCGTTTCTAGCGGGGGGGCCTTACACCGGGGAGCTGTTTTTT.

The CDR3 here is CASSEYWLAGGADTQYF. CDR3 DNA sequence: TGTGCCAGCAGTGAATATTGGCTAGCGGGAGGGGCAGATACGCAGTATTTT. The rearrangement joins TRBV25-1 to TRBJ2-3; 12 bases match TRBD2. Looked up from germline, CDR1 is MGHDK and CDR2 is SYGVNS. V lost 0 bases to trimming and J lost 4 bases; unmatched junction nucleotides: 5. CDR3 length: 17 residues.

CDR3: CSVAGSDYGYTF. CDR3 DNA: TGCAGCGTTGCCGGAAGCGACTATGGCTACACCTTC. The chain carries TRBV29-1 and TRBJ1-2, with D unclear. CDR1 and CDR2 (germline): SQVTM, ANQGSEA. V was clipped by 4 bases and J by 3 bases, with 9 bases between them. The CDR3 contains 12 residues.

The chain links TRBV11-2 to TRBJ2-7; 7 bases are a match to TRBD2. V was pared by 0 bases and J by 7 bases, with 3 bases of the junction left unmatched. Germline CDR1 is SGHAT and CDR2 is FQNNGV. CDR3 size: 13 residues. The CDR3 loop is CASSLDRGVEQYF. CDR3 in DNA: TGTGCCAGCAGCTTAGATCGGGGGGTGGAGCAGTACTTC.

The chain links TRBV7-2 to TRBJ1-1; no clear D. Germline V lookup: CDR1 SGHTA, CDR2 FQGNSA. Trimming pared 5 bases from V and 4 bases from J, leaving 11 bases between. The CDR3 has 13 residues. The CDR3 DNA reads TGTGCCAGCAGCCTCATTTCGGGCACTGAAGCTTTCTTT. Translated: CASSLISGTEAFF.